This is a list of T cell receptor beta chains from one sample in a study of blood T cell repertoires in COVID-19. Data came from immunoSEQ multiplex PCR; TCRdb stores just in-frame clones and leaves some out. The data hold around 130,000 clones, with roughly four fifths observed a single time. Sequencing used peripheral blood. Receptors originate from a woman aged 55-70 years with acute or convalescent COVID-19. The CDR3 runs from the conserved cysteine through the conserved F or W. The D gene is left open where the match is weak.

d_call,j_call,cdr3_length,v_call,cdr3_aa,cdr3_nt
TRBD2,TRBJ2-3,15,TRBV19,CASSRLAGGLDTQYF,TGTGCCAGTAGTCGACTAGCGGGGGGGCTAGATACGCAGTATTTT
TRBD2,TRBJ2-5,14,TRBV9,CASSVSGRAETQYF,TGTGCCAGCAGCGTATCCGGGAGGGCAGAGACCCAGTACTTC
TRBD1,TRBJ1-1,17,TRBV5-6,CASSPYRGNGMNTEAFF,TGTGCCAGCAGCCCATACAGGGGGAATGGTATGAACACTGAAGCTTTCTTT
.,TRBJ2-7,13,TRBV6-5,CASGSGLSYEQYF,TGTGCCAGCGGGAGCGGGTTATCCTACGAGCAGTACTTC
.,TRBJ1-6,16,TRBV6-1,CATNEGEGAYNSPLHF,TGTGCCACCAATGAGGGAGAAGGCGCCTATAATTCACCCCTCCACTTT
TRBD1,TRBJ1-2,14,TRBV28,CASSLRQGWYGYTF,TGTGCCAGCAGTTTGCGACAGGGGTGGTATGGCTACACCTTC
.,TRBJ2-1,13,TRBV7-7,CASSPTGIAEQFF,TGTGCCAGCAGCCCTACAGGGATTGCTGAGCAGTTCTTC
TRBD1,TRBJ1-2,19,TRBV7-2,CASSFKGAGTGDFFGGYTF,TGTGCCAGCAGCTTTAAGGGGGCCGGGACAGGGGATTTCTTTGGTGGCTACACCTTC
.,TRBJ2-7,13,TRBV5-6,CASSLEDSYEQYF,TGTGCCAGCAGCTTGGAGGACAGCTACGAGCAGTACTTC
TRBD1,TRBJ1-1,13,TRBV5-1,CASSPQGDTEAFF,TGCGCCAGCAGTCCTCAGGGGGACACTGAAGCTTTCTTT
TRBD1,TRBJ2-2,15,TRBV11-1,CASSDRGPNTGELFF,TGTGCCAGCAGCGACAGGGGGCCGAACACCGGGGAGCTGTTTTTT
.,TRBJ2-7,16,TRBV5-6,CASSLVRGGRAYEQYF,TGTGCCAGCAGCTTGGTAAGGGGGGGTCGAGCCTACGAGCAGTACTTC
.,TRBJ2-7,13,TRBV5-4,CASSLRGSYEQYF,TGTGCCAGCAGCTTACGGGGCTCCTACGAGCAGTACTTC
TRBD2,TRBJ2-5,15,TRBV14,CASSFRSGAGETQYF,TGTGCCAGCAGCTTCCGTAGCGGGGCTGGGGAGACCCAGTACTTC
TRBD1,TRBJ1-6,16,TRBV4-1,CASSQVQTGVGSPLHF,TGCGCCAGCAGCCAAGTCCAGACAGGGGTCGGTTCACCCCTCCACTTT
TRBD1,TRBJ1-6,15,TRBV30,CAWSGTGLRNSPLHF,TGTGCCTGGAGTGGGACAGGGTTGAGGAATTCACCCCTCCACTTT
.,TRBJ1-5,15,TRBV19,CASRIQGQPNQPQHF,TGTGCCAGTAGAATACAGGGCCAGCCGAATCAGCCCCAGCATTTT
TRBD1,TRBJ2-5,16,TRBV5-4,CASSRSPGTEQETQYF,TGTGCCAGCAGCCGATCCCCCGGGACAGAGCAAGAGACCCAGTACTTC
.,TRBJ1-4,15,TRBV12-5,CASGLGSHRNEKLFF,TGTGCTAGTGGTTTGGGTTCACACAGAAATGAAAAACTGTTTTTT
.,TRBJ2-7,12,TRBV29-1,CSVEIRLREQYF,TGCAGCGTTGAAATCCGTTTGCGGGAGCAGTACTTC
TRBD1,TRBJ1-3,14,TRBV6-5,CASGGQGSGNTIYF,TGTGCCAGCGGGGGACAGGGGTCTGGAAACACCATATATTTT
TRBD1,TRBJ1-1,12,TRBV29-1,CSVGGQGTEAFF,TGCAGCGTTGGGGGACAGGGAACTGAAGCTTTCTTT
TRBD2,TRBJ2-3,15,TRBV6-5,CASSQSSGDTDTQYF,TGTGCCAGCAGCCAGTCCAGCGGGGACACAGATACGCAGTATTTT
.,TRBJ2-7,14,TRBV27,CASALGGWGREQYF,TGTGCCAGTGCCTTGGGGGGATGGGGCCGCGAGCAGTACTTC
.,TRBJ1-1,14,TRBV9,CASSVAVLNTEAFF,TGTGCCAGCAGCGTAGCGGTACTTAACACTGAAGCTTTCTTT
.,TRBJ1-5,13,TRBV27,CASSRDNYQPQHF,TGTGCCAGCAGTCGGGACAACTATCAGCCCCAGCATTTT
TRBD1,TRBJ1-1,15,TRBV7-9,CASSMEQGADTEAFF,TGTGCCAGCAGCATGGAACAGGGGGCAGATACTGAAGCTTTCTTT